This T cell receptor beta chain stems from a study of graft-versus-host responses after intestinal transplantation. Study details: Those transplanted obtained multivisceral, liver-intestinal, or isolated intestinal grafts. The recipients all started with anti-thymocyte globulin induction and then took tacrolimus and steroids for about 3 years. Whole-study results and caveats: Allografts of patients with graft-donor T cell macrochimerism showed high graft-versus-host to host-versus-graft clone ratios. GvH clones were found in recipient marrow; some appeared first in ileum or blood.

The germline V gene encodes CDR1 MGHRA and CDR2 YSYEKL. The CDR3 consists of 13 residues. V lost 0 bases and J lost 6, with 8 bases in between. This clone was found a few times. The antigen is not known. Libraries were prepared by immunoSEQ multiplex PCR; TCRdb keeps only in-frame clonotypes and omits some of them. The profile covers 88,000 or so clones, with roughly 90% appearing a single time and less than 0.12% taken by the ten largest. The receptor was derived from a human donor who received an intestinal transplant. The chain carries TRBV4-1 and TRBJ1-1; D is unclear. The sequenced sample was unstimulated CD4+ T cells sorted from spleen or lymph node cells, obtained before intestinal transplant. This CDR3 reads CASSQESRAEAFF. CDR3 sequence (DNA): TGCGCCAGCAGCCAAGAGTCCCGGGCTGAAGCTTTCTTT.